Listed below are T cell receptor beta chains from one sample, sequenced in a study of shared clonotypes between healthy human individuals. Measured with immunoSEQ multiplex PCR; TCRdb has only the in-frame clones, and not every one. There are around 2,000,000 clones in the sample; less than 95% occur only once, and 0.95% to 1.5% lies in the top ten. Sequencing was done on a sample of naive CD8+ T cells sorted from blood. The receptors were gathered from a man in his late teens or twenties in good health. CDR3s include the opening cysteine and the closing phenylalanine or tryptophan. A D gene is named only where the DNA matches it firmly. Clone size is stated in some rows and not others, as once, few, many or a class when expanded.

cdr3_aa: CASSTLGGPNYGYTF; cdr3_nt: TGTGCCAGTAGTACGCTTGGGGGGCCTAACTATGGCTACACCTTC; clone_size: -; j_call: TRBJ1-2; d_call: -; v_call: TRBV19
cdr3_aa: CASSLDLNQPQHF; cdr3_nt: TGTGCCAGCAGCTTAGATCTAAATCAGCCCCAGCATTTT; clone_size: -; j_call: TRBJ1-5; d_call: -; v_call: TRBV11-2
cdr3_aa: CASSLGSGETQYF; cdr3_nt: TGTGCCAGCAGCTTGGGTTCCGGGGAGACCCAGTACTTC; clone_size: -; j_call: TRBJ2-5; d_call: -; v_call: TRBV5-6
cdr3_aa: CASSLRGNGSDTQYF; cdr3_nt: TGTGCCAGCAGCTTGCGGGGGAATGGATCAGATACGCAGTATTTT; clone_size: -; j_call: TRBJ2-3; d_call: -; v_call: TRBV5-6
cdr3_aa: CASRSSGSYEQYF; cdr3_nt: TGCGCCAGCAGAAGTAGCGGGTCCTACGAGCAGTACTTC; clone_size: -; j_call: TRBJ2-7; d_call: TRBD2; v_call: TRBV5-1
cdr3_aa: CASSLYGKSLGFYNSPLHF; cdr3_nt: TGTGCCAGCAGTTTATATGGGAAATCCCTTGGGTTTTATAATTCACCCCTCCACTTT; clone_size: -; j_call: TRBJ1-6; d_call: -; v_call: TRBV27
cdr3_aa: CASSLGVDRSVDF; cdr3_nt: TGTGCCAGCAGCTTAGGAGTGGACAGGTCGGTTGACTTC; clone_size: -; j_call: TRBJ2-7; d_call: TRBD1; v_call: TRBV13
cdr3_aa: CASSQELLAGELFF; cdr3_nt: TGCGCCAGCAGCCAAGAACTCTTGGCCGGGGAGCTGTTTTTT; clone_size: -; j_call: TRBJ2-2; d_call: -; v_call: TRBV4-3
cdr3_aa: CASTTGETDEQFF; cdr3_nt: TGTGCCAGCACAACAGGGGAAACGGATGAGCAGTTCTTC; clone_size: -; j_call: TRBJ2-1; d_call: TRBD1; v_call: TRBV5-4
cdr3_aa: CASSPGATSQETQYF; cdr3_nt: TGCGCCAGCAGCCCTGGGGCTACCTCTCAAGAGACCCAGTACTTC; clone_size: -; j_call: TRBJ2-5; d_call: -; v_call: TRBV5-1
cdr3_aa: CASSAGSYNEQFF; cdr3_nt: TGTGCCAGCTCCGCAGGATCCTACAATGAGCAGTTCTTC; clone_size: -; j_call: TRBJ2-1; d_call: -; v_call: TRBV7-9
cdr3_aa: CASSLSLDSSFYGYTF; cdr3_nt: TGTGCCAGCAGCCTAAGCCTGGACAGTTCGTTCTATGGCTACACCTTC; clone_size: -; j_call: TRBJ1-2; d_call: -; v_call: TRBV7-9
cdr3_aa: CSVDKAGGLYGYTF; cdr3_nt: TGCAGCGTTGACAAGGCAGGGGGCCTCTATGGCTACACCTTC; clone_size: -; j_call: TRBJ1-2; d_call: TRBD1; v_call: TRBV29-1
cdr3_aa: CASSLTWGLALSEQYF; cdr3_nt: TGTGCCAGCAGTTTAACTTGGGGACTAGCTCTTAGCGAGCAGTACTTC; clone_size: -; j_call: TRBJ2-7; d_call: TRBD2; v_call: TRBV27
cdr3_aa: CASSQELAGDAETQYF; cdr3_nt: TGTGCCAGCAGCCAAGAACTAGCGGGAGATGCAGAGACCCAGTACTTC; clone_size: -; j_call: TRBJ2-5; d_call: TRBD2; v_call: TRBV7-9
cdr3_aa: CASSVAGDRDKAFF; cdr3_nt: TGTGCCAGCAGCGTGGCTGGGGACAGGGATAAAGCTTTCTTT; clone_size: -; j_call: TRBJ1-1; d_call: TRBD1; v_call: TRBV9
cdr3_aa: CAISEGLNTGELFF; cdr3_nt: TGTGCCATCAGTGAAGGATTGAACACCGGGGAGCTGTTTTTT; clone_size: -; j_call: TRBJ2-2; d_call: -; v_call: TRBV10-3
cdr3_aa: CASSLPPEAFF; cdr3_nt: TGTGCCAGCAGCCTTCCCCCTGAAGCTTTCTTT; clone_size: -; j_call: TRBJ1-1; d_call: -; v_call: TRBV6-6
cdr3_aa: CASSLSPAGANSPLHF; cdr3_nt: TGTGCCAGCAGTTTATCGCCGGCAGGTGCCAATTCACCCCTCCACTTT; clone_size: -; j_call: TRBJ1-6; d_call: -; v_call: TRBV27
cdr3_aa: CASSISAGMGHEQYF; cdr3_nt: TGTGCCAGTAGTATATCGGCAGGGATGGGTCACGAGCAGTACTTC; clone_size: once; j_call: TRBJ2-7; d_call: -; v_call: TRBV19
cdr3_aa: CASMSGGGKETQYF; cdr3_nt: TGTGCCAGTATGAGCGGGGGAGGCAAAGAGACCCAGTACTTC; clone_size: -; j_call: TRBJ2-5; d_call: TRBD2; v_call: TRBV19
cdr3_aa: CAEGREKLFF; cdr3_nt: TGTGCGGAGGGTCGTGAAAAACTGTTTTTT; clone_size: -; j_call: TRBJ1-4; d_call: -; v_call: TRBV5-8
cdr3_aa: CASTWLAGGGSPLNEQFF; cdr3_nt: TGTGCCAGCACCTGGCTAGCGGGAGGGGGGTCGCCCCTCAATGAGCAGTTCTTC; clone_size: -; j_call: TRBJ2-1; d_call: TRBD2; v_call: TRBV2
cdr3_aa: CASSHDSFSYNEQFF; cdr3_nt: TGTGCCAGCAGCCATGACTCTTTCTCCTACAATGAGCAGTTCTTC; clone_size: -; j_call: TRBJ2-1; d_call: -; v_call: TRBV27
cdr3_aa: CASSLMLRYEQYF; cdr3_nt: TGTGCCAGCAGCCTAATGCTGAGATACGAGCAGTACTTC; clone_size: -; j_call: TRBJ2-7; d_call: -; v_call: TRBV7-2
cdr3_aa: CASSLGQGRSYEQYF; cdr3_nt: TGTGCCAGCAGTTTGGGACAGGGCAGGTCCTACGAGCAGTACTTC; clone_size: -; j_call: TRBJ2-7; d_call: TRBD1; v_call: TRBV28